Below, 25 T cell receptor beta chains from the same sample are listed, as sequenced in a study of response to subunit inactivated influenza vaccine. One entry per CDR3 protein results from TCRdb running MiXCR on the RT-PCR reads. The table records about 570,000 distinct CDR3 sequences, about 11% of them present only once. These data also featured in a second study, about T cells expressing NK-cell markers. From that second work: UMI-tagged 5'RACE template switching yielded the TCR beta cDNA.

The sample was PBMCs from blood, taken on the day of vaccination. Receptors were obtained from a man aged 45-60 years who received an inactivated influenza vaccine.

This clonotype was seen repeatedly, ten times or more. The rearrangement links TRBV18 to TRBJ1-2; a weak D match, TRBD1 (5 bases). The CDR3 sequence is 14 residues long. CDR1 KGHSH and CDR2 LQKENI come from the germline V gene. Between the trimmed V and J ends, which lost 0 bases and 0 bases, there was a span of 5 bases. The CDR3 region has the DNA TGTGCCAGCTCACCACCGACAGCTAACTATGGCTACACCTTC. Its translation: CASSPPTANYGYTF.

This clonotype was found a few times. V and J are TRBV14 and TRBJ2-2; 8 bases align to TRBD2. Trimming took 1 base from V and 2 from J; bases not matched to a gene: 9. Germline loops: CDR1 SGHDN, CDR2 FVKESK. The CDR3 totals 18 residues. The DNA of the CDR3 is TGTGCCAGCAGCCAAGGGACTAGCTCCCATCGAAACACCGGGGAGCTGTTTTTT. Translated: CASSQGTSSHRNTGELFF.

V and J are TRBV20-1 and TRBJ2-1; D tentatively fits TRBD1 or TRBD2 (5 bases each). V was trimmed by 3 bases and J by 8 bases, leaving 14 bases between them. The CDR3 is 13 residues long. Germline assignment: CDR1 DFQATT and CDR2 SNEGSKA (reference sequence). The DNA of the CDR3 is TGCAGTGCTAGGAGGGGCAGTAGGGATGAGCAGTTCTTC. This encodes CSARRGSRDEQFF.

This clonotype was seen a few times. The chain uses TRBV5-1 and TRBJ1-5; maybe TRBD1 (5 bases). This CDR3 is 15 amino acids long. The germline CDR1 and CDR2 sequences are SGHRS and YFSETQ. V was trimmed by 4 bases and J by 2 bases, leaving 13 bases between them. Written as DNA, the CDR3 is TGCGCCAGCAGCCGGGACTTAGACGGCAATCAGCCCCAGCATTTT. It codes for CASSRDLDGNQPQHF.

This clonotype was recorded a few times. The genes are TRBV6-1 and TRBJ1-6; 9 nucleotides line up with TRBD1. The CDR3 totals 16 residues. The germline V gene has CDR1 MNHNS and CDR2 SASEGT. V shed 5 bases and J 7 bases; nucleotides not matched to a gene: 9. The chain's CDR3 is CASSLRDRVLNSPLHF. CDR3 nucleotide sequence: TGTGCCAGCAGTCTCCGGGACAGGGTGTTGAATTCACCCCTCCACTTT.

This chain connects TRBV29-1 to TRBJ1-1; D remains ambiguous. Between the trimmed V and J ends, which lost 3 bases and 3 bases, there was a span of 11 bases. The germline CDR1 and CDR2 sequences are SQVTM and ANQGSEA. The CDR3 is made up of 13 amino acids. The DNA for the CDR3 is TGCAGCGTTGAGGACGGGCGCGACACTGAAGCTTTCTTT. This translates into CSVEDGRDTEAFF.

This clonotype occurred a few times. The rearrangement uses TRBV5-1 and TRBJ2-3; 9 bases align to TRBD2. This CDR3 has 16 residues. V trimming: 0 bases; J trimming: 1 base; junction bases outside the gene matches: 3. Germline V gene lookup returns CDR1 SGHRS and CDR2 YFSETQ. CDR3 DNA: TGCGCCAGCAGCTTGGGTAGCGGGGGCCGCACAGATACGCAGTATTTT. Translating it yields CASSLGSGGRTDTQYF.

This clonotype was counted many times. The gene calls are TRBV4-2 and TRBJ2-2; D is uncertain. Trimming removed 4 bases at V and 6 bases at J, with 15 bases between. The CDR3 totals 15 residues. The germline V gene encodes CDR1 LGHNA and CDR2 YNFKEQ. As DNA, the CDR3 is TGTGCCAGCAGCCCAGCCGCGACTCGGGCCGGGGAGCTGTTTTTT. As protein: CASSPAATRAGELFF.

The rearrangement links TRBV29-1 to TRBJ2-7; D ambiguous. The CDR3 runs 12 residues. Germline V CDR1 and CDR2: SQVTM, ANQGSEA. DNA for the CDR3: TGCGTCGCAGGATTTACCTCCTACGAGCAGTACTTC. Translated, it gives CVAGFTSYEQYF.

This clonotype was found many times. The V and J genes are TRBV11-2 and TRBJ2-1; TRBD2 might be the D (7 bases). Trimming shortened V by 1 base and J by 6 bases, and 13 bases separated the two germline ends. Germline CDR1 and CDR2: SGHAT and FQNNGV. The CDR3 spans 15 residues. CDR3 in amino acids: CASSLGFGGPNEQFF. In nucleotides, the CDR3 is TGTGCCAGCAGCTTAGGATTCGGGGGGCCCAATGAGCAGTTCTTC.

This clonotype came up a few times. The chain links TRBV7-2 to TRBJ2-2, with a possible D match to TRBD1 (6 bases). Germline V gives CDR1 SGHTA, CDR2 FQGNSA. The length of the CDR3 is 17 residues. Trimming pared 5 bases from V and 2 bases from J, leaving 18 bases between. The CDR3 region has the DNA TGTGCCAGCAGCACAGGACAGTCAGGCCTTAACACCGGGGAGCTGTTTTTT. Protein: CASSTGQSGLNTGELFF.

This clonotype was counted a few times. The chain is built from TRBV27 and TRBJ1-5; D unresolved. The CDR3 is made up of 14 amino acids. The germline V gene has CDR1 MNHEY and CDR2 SMNVEV (reference sequence). V lost 1 base and J lost 3, with 7 bases in between. The CDR3 loop is CASSLWGNNQPQHF. The DNA of the CDR3 is TGTGCCAGCAGTTTATGGGGAAACAATCAGCCCCAGCATTTT.

This clonotype was recorded a few times. The chain is built from TRBV2 and TRBJ2-7, with 12 bases lining up with TRBD2. CDR3 length equals 15 residues. Germline CDR1 and CDR2: SNHLY and FYNNEI. J was trimmed by 3 bases and V by 6 bases; bases with no gene match: 6. The CDR3 DNA reads TGTGCCAGCAGAGGTCTAGCGGGGGGGCGCTACGAGCAGTACTTC. It specifies CASRGLAGGRYEQYF. The whole variable domain, filled in from reference TRBV2 and TRBJ2-7, reads EPEVTQTPSHQVTQMGQEVILRCVPISNHLYFYWYRQILGQKVEFLVSFYNNEISEKSEIFDDQFSVERPDGSNFTLKIRSTKLEDSAMYFCASRGLAGGRYEQYFGPGTRLTVT.

The table lists this clonotype with a few counts. V and J are TRBV10-3 and TRBJ2-7; TRBD2 matches 11 bases. This CDR3 comprises 15 residues. Germline lookup yields CDR1 ENHRY and CDR2 SYGVKD. J was trimmed by 0 bases and V by 6 bases; bases with no gene match: 4. The DNA of the CDR3 is TGTGCCATCAGCCCTAGCGGGAGGAGCTCCTACGAGCAGTACTTC. This sequence encodes CAISPSGRSSYEQYF.

In this sample, this clonotype turned up many times. The chain is built from TRBV5-1 and TRBJ1-1; unclear D gene. Germline lookup yields CDR1 SGHRS and CDR2 YFSETQ. Trimming stripped 5 bases from V and 0 bases from J, with 11 bases between. The CDR3 is made up of 14 amino acids. CDR3 loop: CASRRTGMNTEAFF. The CDR3, as DNA: TGCGCCAGCAGGAGGACGGGGATGAACACTGAAGCTTTCTTT. Full variable domain (remainder filled in from reference TRBV5-1 and TRBJ1-1): KAGVTQTPRYLIKTRGQQVTLSCSPISGHRSVSWYQQTPGQGLQFLFEYFSETQRNKGNFPGRFSGRQFSNSRSEMNVSTLELGDSALYLCASRRTGMNTEAFFGQGTRLTVV.

Many counts were recorded for this clonotype. CDR3 DNA sequence: TGCGCCAGCAGCTTGGTACAGGGGGAGAACACTGAAGCTTTCTTT. It codes for CASSLVQGENTEAFF. This chain links TRBV5-1 with TRBJ1-1, with 8 positions matching TRBD1. CDR3 length: 15 amino acids. In germline, CDR1 is SGHRS, CDR2 YFSETQ. The trim removed 0 bases at V and 1 base at J, leaving 2 bases unmatched.

The J gene is TRBJ2-3, the V gene TRBV4-2; D perhaps matches TRBD2 (5 bases). This CDR3 has 16 amino acids. V was shortened by 4 bases and J by 6 bases, with 20 bases between the two germline ends. CDR1 LGHNA and CDR2 YNFKEQ come from the germline V gene. The chain's CDR3 is CASSLSGSATTDTQYF. The CDR3 DNA follows: TGTGCCAGCAGCCTCTCGGGTAGCGCCACAACCGATACGCAGTATTTT.

This clonotype was counted many times. The genes are TRBV29-1 and TRBJ1-2; D remains unclear. Germline V gives CDR1 SQVTM, CDR2 ANQGSEA. The V end lost 4 bases, the J end lost 4 bases, and 13 bases lay between the germline ends. The CDR3 totals 13 residues. The CDR3 DNA is TGCAGCGTTGGGGAAGACTATGGCTATGGCTACACCTTC. Encoded protein: CSVGEDYGYGYTF. The variable domain in full, completed from reference TRBV29-1 and TRBJ1-2, reads SAVISQKPSRDICQRGTSLTIQCQVDSQVTMMFWYRQQPGQSLTLIATANQGSEATYESGFVIDKFPISRPNLTFSTLTVSNMSPEDSSIYLCSVGEDYGYGYTFGSGTRLTVV.

In this sample, this clonotype turned up a few times. The rearrangement links TRBV12-3 or TRBV12-4 to TRBJ2-1; 9 bases match TRBD2. V lost 5 bases, J lost 14 bases, and 10 bases stayed unmatched. The CDR3 is made up of 13 amino acids. In DNA form, the CDR3 reads TGTGCCAGCAGTCCCCAGACTAGCGGACTGGAGTTCTTC. It specifies CASSPQTSGLEFF.

A few counts support this clonotype. V gene TRBV20-1 combines with J gene TRBJ2-3, with D perhaps assigned TRBD1 or TRBD2 (5 bases each). V was shortened by 3 bases and J by 0 bases, with 10 bases between the two germline ends. The CDR3 totals 14 residues. Germline V gene sequence: CDR1 DFQATT, CDR2 SNEGSKA (reference sequence). The DNA of the CDR3 is TGCAGTGCTAGCCGGGACCGTAGCACAGATACGCAGTATTTT. This gives the protein CSASRDRSTDTQYF.

V is TRBV5-1 and J is TRBJ1-1; maybe TRBD1 (5 bases). Trimming stripped 3 bases from V and 6 bases from J, with 12 bases between. This CDR3 has 13 residues. The V gene's germline CDR1 is SGHRS and CDR2 YFSETQ. CDR3 sequence (DNA): TGCGCCAGCAGCTATATTCCGGGGGCTGAAGCTTTCTTT. This gives the protein CASSYIPGAEAFF.

V and J are TRBV7-6 and TRBJ2-7; D is undetermined. CDR3 length: 15 residues. The germline V and J ends were trimmed by 0 bases and 2 bases, with 11 bases remaining between them. Germline V gene lookup returns CDR1 SGHVS and CDR2 FNYEAQ. The CDR3 loop reads CASSLAAGNTYEQYF. Here the CDR3 DNA reads TGTGCCAGCAGCTTAGCCGCTGGTAATACCTACGAGCAGTACTTC.

This clonotype was observed a handful of times. The rearrangement joins TRBV29-1 to TRBJ2-1, with 10 bases that match TRBD2. There are 18 residues in the CDR3. V gave up 0 bases and J gave up 2 bases; unmatched junction bases: 10. Germline V gives CDR1 SQVTM, CDR2 ANQGSEA. In nucleotides, the CDR3 is TGCAGCGTTGAAGATCGGAGCGGGAGGGCCCTAACCTACAATGAGCAGTTCTTC. It is translated as CSVEDRSGRALTYNEQFF.

This clonotype has ten or more counts. The chain employs TRBV6-4 and TRBJ2-3, with 8 bases fitting TRBD1. The CDR3 sequence is 16 residues long. From germline, CDR1 is MRHNA and CDR2 SNTAGT. V gave up 3 bases and J gave up 1 base; unmatched junction bases: 6. CDR3 sequence reads: CASSERTGIGTDTQYF. DNA for the CDR3: TGTGCCAGCAGTGAAAGGACAGGGATCGGCACAGATACGCAGTATTTT.

Written as DNA, the CDR3 is TGCAGCGTCACAGGGGTTTCGGCCTACGAGCAGTACTTC. This codes for CSVTGVSAYEQYF. The V gene is TRBV29-1, the J gene TRBJ2-7; 7 bases line up with TRBD1. The CDR3 has 13 amino acids. The junction had 7 bases not matched to a gene; V was cut back by 6 bases and J by 2 bases. Germline V gives CDR1 SQVTM, CDR2 ANQGSEA.